This T cell receptor beta chain stems from a study of tumor-infiltrating lymphocytes in localized non-small cell lung cancer. The wider study: Several tumor histologies, both smoking statuses, and some post-neoadjuvant chemotherapy samples were included. Findings of the study overall: Compared with uninvolved lung, tumors showed higher T cell infiltration by TCRbeta sequencing.

The ends were cut back, 6 bases at V and 5 bases at J, with 16 bases in the middle. This CDR3 comprises 15 residues. CDR1 MDHEN and CDR2 SYDVKM come from the germline V gene. Notes on this clone: Its target is not known.

The assay was immunoSEQ multiplex PCR, and TCRdb's table has in-frame clones only and misses some. Among 5,800 or so clones listed, around 60% were seen once. This receptor was identified in a human donor with non-small cell lung cancer. The sequenced material came from uninvolved lung tissue not adjacent to the tumor. The chain joins TRBV28 to TRBJ1-4; possibly TRBD1 for D (5 bases). CDR3 coding DNA: TGTGCCAGCAGCATCCCATCAGAGGGGAATGAAAAACTGTTTTTT. Amino acid sequence: CASSIPSEGNEKLFF.